This T cell receptor beta chain is drawn from a study of cytomegalovirus exposure and HLA in healthy donors. The primer mix had 60 Vbeta and 13 Jbeta primers. Libraries were prepared by immunoSEQ multiplex PCR; TCRdb keeps only in-frame clonotypes and omits some of them. The sample holds 150,000 or so clones, around three quarters seen once. The CDR3 totals 14 residues. The chain joins TRBV21-1 to TRBJ1-1. TRBV21-1 is flagged as a pseudogene. This receptor was taken from a man aged 40-49 years in good health and CMV-seronegative. The sequencing sample was made of PBMCs. CDR3 region: CASSKFSGNTEAFF. CDR3 DNA: TGTGCCAGCAGCAAATTTTCGGGGAACACTGAAGCTTTCTTT.